Given below is one TCR beta chain in context. Original processing notes: Estimation of nucleated cell counts was performed using reference gene primer amplification. The protocol was immunoSEQ multiplex PCR, while the TCRdb copy is restricted to in-frame clones and leaves out a portion. V and J calls and clone size follow that table, whereas D and trimming were derived from the DNA. The data contain about 95,000 clones, 75% to 85% of them seen just once; the ten biggest clones take up 4.5% to 5.5%. This specimen belongs to a study of blood T cell repertoires in COVID-19. Whole-study context: Spain, Italy and the United States supplied samples that represented acute and convalescent COVID-19.

Enrollment of patients from Seattle took place during active infection, with longitudinal follow-up. The specimen sequenced was peripheral blood. The sequence came from an older man with COVID-19, enrolled during active disease.

DNA for the CDR3: TGTGCCTGGAACAGGGACAGGGGTCGTGAAAAACTGTTTTTT. It translates to CAWNRDRGREKLFF. The chain combines TRBV30 with TRBJ1-4, with 10 positions matching TRBD1. Germline V gene data show CDR1 as GTSNPN and CDR2 as SVGIG (reference sequence). The CDR3 loop spans 14 amino acids. J gave up 7 bases and V 4 bases, and 6 bases lay outside the gene matches.